This TCR beta chain is from a study of response to subunit inactivated influenza vaccine. As concerns this clonotype: The antigen remains unidentified.

Points from the study as a whole: Each seasonal influenza vaccination recruits few new T cells, the authors suggested.

Deletions cut 2 bases from V and 3 bases from J, with 11 bases between. This CDR3 spans 15 amino acids. The germline CDR1 and CDR2 sequences are LGHNA and YSLEER. TCRdb called the RT-PCR reads again in MiXCR, with one record for every CDR3 protein. Of about 620,000 distinct CDR3 sequences in the sample, about an eighth were seen once. The TCR was taken from a man between 50 and 59 years old who received an inactivated influenza vaccine. The specimen comprised PBMCs from blood, sampled on the day of vaccination. J is TRBJ1-5 and V is TRBV4-3, with D unresolved. CDR3 sequence (DNA): TGCGCCAGCAGCCAAAGGTCGGGGAACAATCAGCCCCAGCATTTT. It yields the protein CASSQRSGNNQPQHF.